These T cell receptor beta chains were read from a single sample in a study of cytomegalovirus exposure and HLA in healthy donors. Using immunoSEQ multiplex PCR, the repertoire was profiled, and TCRdb retains in-frame clones only, with some absent. Counted here are roughly 140,000 clones, roughly 75% occurring once; the ten biggest clones make up roughly 2.9%. The specimen sequenced was PBMCs. These receptors were obtained from a female donor in good health and CMV-seronegative. Each CDR3 is given with its conserved first and last residue. The D gene is left open where the match is weak. Clone size is not always given. Where it is, it says once, few, many or a class for expanded clones.

J gene,V gene,clone size,D gene,CDR3 protein,CDR3 DNA
TRBJ2-3,TRBV6-1,NA,TRBD1,CAAKLGQRTDTQYF,TGTGCCGCGAAGTTGGGACAGAGGACAGATACGCAGTATTTT
TRBJ1-2,TRBV5-4,NA,NA,CASSPRQNYGYTF,TGTGCCAGCAGCCCCCGACAGAACTATGGCTACACCTTC
TRBJ2-7,TRBV7-3,NA,NA,CASPFRGGNYEQYF,TGTGCCAGTCCTTTTAGGGGGGGAAACTACGAGCAGTACTTC
TRBJ1-1,TRBV6-6,many,NA,CASSSLGGTEAFF,TGTGCCAGCAGTTCTCTAGGAGGCACTGAAGCTTTCTTT
TRBJ2-1,TRBV30,NA,TRBD1,CAWSTGQGYNEQFF,TGTGCCTGGAGTACGGGACAGGGATACAATGAGCAGTTCTTC
TRBJ1-6,TRBV4-2,few,NA,CASSQEGYQGHSPLHF,TGTGCCAGCAGCCAAGAAGGGTACCAGGGCCATTCACCCCTCCACTTT
TRBJ2-6,TRBV7-9,few,NA,CASSPEQGAGANVLTF,TGTGCCAGCAGCCCAGAACAGGGAGCAGGGGCCAACGTCCTGACTTTC
TRBJ2-7,TRBV5-4,NA,TRBD2,CASSSGLANEQYF,TGTGCCAGCAGCTCGGGACTAGCGAACGAGCAGTACTTC
TRBJ1-5,TRBV6-1,once,NA,CASSDYRNQPQHF,TGTGCCAGCAGTGATTACAGGAACCAGCCCCAGCATTTT
TRBJ2-2,TRBV7-8,NA,TRBD2,CASSTGLAELFF,TGTGCCAGCAGCACGGGACTAGCCGAGCTGTTTTTT
TRBJ1-1,TRBV10-3,few,TRBD1,CAISAGTVFEAFF,TGTGCCATCAGTGCGGGGACAGTTTTTGAAGCTTTCTTT
TRBJ1-6,TRBV28,NA,NA,CACRGSLYNSPLHF,TGTGCCTGTAGAGGCAGCCTATATAATTCACCCCTCCACTTT
TRBJ2-7,TRBV5-4,NA,TRBD1,CASSLEGRGSHEQYF,TGTGCCAGCAGCTTGGAAGGCAGGGGGAGCCACGAGCAGTACTTC
TRBJ2-7,TRBV7-9,NA,TRBD1,CSSSLRDRVNEQYF,TGTTCCAGCAGCTTAAGGGACAGGGTAAACGAGCAGTACTTC
TRBJ2-7,TRBV13,NA,NA,CASSSSLKSSYEQYF,TGTGCCAGCAGTTCGTCGCTAAAAAGCTCCTACGAGCAGTACTTC
TRBJ1-2,TRBV10-3,NA,TRBD1,CAIAVGTGTGTGGYGYTF,TGTGCCATCGCGGTAGGGACCGGGACAGGGACAGGTGGCTATGGCTACACCTTC
TRBJ2-3,TRBV15,NA,NA,CATSILQKVREADTQYF,TGTGCCACCAGCATACTCCAAAAGGTCAGGGAGGCAGATACGCAGTATTTT
TRBJ1-1,TRBV6-5,once,TRBD1,CASIGTGNTEAFF,TGTGCCAGCATCGGGACAGGGAACACTGAAGCTTTCTTT
TRBJ2-5,TRBV5-4,NA,NA,CASSFFGGEETQYF,TGTGCCAGCAGTTTTTTTGGAGGAGAGGAGACCCAGTACTTC
TRBJ1-2,TRBV6-5,few,TRBD1,CASRDWTGYSGYTF,TGTGCCAGCAGAGATTGGACAGGGTATAGCGGCTACACCTTC
TRBJ2-7,TRBV15,NA,TRBD2,CATSRGSSGNYEQYF,TGTGCCACCAGCCGAGGTTCTAGCGGGAACTACGAGCAGTACTTC
TRBJ2-2,TRBV5-4,NA,TRBD2,CASSFMTSGRNIGELFF,TGTGCCAGCAGCTTCATGACAAGCGGGAGAAATATCGGGGAGCTGTTTTTT
TRBJ2-7,TRBV2,NA,TRBD1,CASLSGQGDNF,TGTGCCAGCTTGTCTGGACAGGGGGATAACTTC
TRBJ2-3,TRBV5-4,NA,NA,CASSLEGKGDTQYF,TGTGCCAGCAGCTTGGAGGGGAAGGGAGATACGCAGTATTTT
TRBJ2-7,TRBV27,NA,NA,CASRAGLSRFGDEQYF,TGTGCCAGCAGGGCGGGACTCTCAAGGTTCGGTGACGAGCAGTACTTC
TRBJ1-1,TRBV30,NA,TRBD1,CAWSPPPTGDNTEAFF,TGTGCCTGGAGTCCCCCTCCGACAGGGGATAACACTGAAGCTTTCTTT
TRBJ2-3,TRBV5-1,NA,NA,CASSSHLLAGKTDTQYF,TGCGCCAGCAGCTCTCACTTACTCGCGGGGAAAACAGATACGCAGTATTTT
TRBJ2-1,TRBV27,NA,TRBD1,CASSFGGTGGRNEQFF,TGTGCCAGCAGTTTTGGGGGGACAGGGGGGAGAAATGAGCAGTTCTTC
TRBJ1-3,TRBV30,NA,NA,CAWSVLSGAGNTIYF,TGTGCCTGGAGTGTCTTATCAGGGGCTGGAAACACCATATATTTT